The 14 T cell receptor beta chains given below trace back to one sample, sequenced in a study of response to subunit inactivated influenza vaccine. TCRdb processed the RT-PCR reads anew with MiXCR; each CDR3 protein has one entry. The sample includes 550,000 to 650,000 distinct CDR3 sequences, 10% to 15% of them seen just once. Sequenced material: PBMCs from blood, taken on the day of vaccination. All receptors come from a man aged 50 to 60 who received an inactivated influenza vaccine.

This clonotype was seen more than once but under ten times. The V call is TRBV7-2, the J call TRBJ2-7; D gene unclear. The CDR3 is 14 residues long. The germline V and J ends were trimmed by 1 base and 5 bases, with 12 bases remaining between them. Germline assignment: CDR1 SGHTA and CDR2 FQGNSA. The CDR3 here is CASSLVNYNHEQYF. CDR3 sequence (DNA): TGTGCCAGCAGCTTAGTAAATTATAACCACGAGCAGTACTTC.

In its sample, this clonotype was seen a few times. The chain combines TRBV20-1 with TRBJ2-7, with D perhaps matching TRBD2 (6 bases). Germline CDR1 and CDR2: DFQATT and SNEGSKA (reference sequence). CDR3 size: 15 residues. Trimming took off 5 bases at V and 4 bases at J, with 21 bases between the two ends. CDR3 loop: CSAPPTGGMRYEQYF. As DNA, the CDR3 is TGCAGTGCTCCACCTACGGGCGGGATGCGATACGAGCAGTACTTC.

The chain combines TRBV12-3 or TRBV12-4 with TRBJ1-1; D not certain. This CDR3 comprises 13 residues. V lost 3 bases to trimming and J lost 2 bases, with 7 bases between them. Here the CDR3 reads CASSFATNTEAFF. The CDR3 nucleotides are TGTGCCAGCAGTTTTGCAACTAACACTGAAGCTTTCTTT.

The V call is TRBV15, the J call TRBJ1-1, with D unclear. Germline V gene sequence: CDR1 LNHNV, CDR2 YYDKDF (reference sequence). V shed 0 bases and J shed 5 bases, with 13 bases lying between them. The CDR3 runs to 15 residues. Here the CDR3 reads CATSRDSQVRTEAFF. Written as DNA, the CDR3 is TGTGCCACCAGCAGAGATAGCCAGGTACGAACTGAAGCTTTCTTT.

Ten or more counts support this clonotype. V gene TRBV5-1 combines with J gene TRBJ1-1; possible D gene TRBD1, 5 bases. The CDR3 consists of 15 residues. Per the germline V gene, CDR1 is SGHRS and CDR2 is YFSETQ. Trimming pared 5 bases from V and 5 bases from J, leaving 19 bases between. The CDR3 protein is CASRAPGARGTEAFF. In DNA form, the CDR3 reads TGCGCCAGCAGGGCCCCCGGGGCCAGAGGGACTGAAGCTTTCTTT.

The chain couples TRBV29-1 to TRBJ1-2; D is unresolved. Looked up from germline, CDR1 is SQVTM and CDR2 is ANQGSEA. The length of the CDR3 is 12 residues. The V end was cut by 5 bases, the J end by 8 bases, with 15 bases between. Here the CDR3 reads CSVRAAGVGYTF. In nucleotides, the CDR3 is TGCAGCGTTCGTGCGGCGGGCGTAGGCTACACCTTC.

V gene TRBV20-1 combines with J gene TRBJ2-7; D tentatively fits TRBD1 or TRBD2 (5 bases each). Trimming stripped 5 bases from V and 0 bases from J, with 14 bases between. Germline loops: CDR1 DFQATT, CDR2 SNEGSKA (reference sequence). The CDR3 has 14 amino acids. CDR3 sequence: CSAGDPRSSYEQYF. CDR3 bases: TGCAGTGCTGGGGACCCCCGGAGCTCCTACGAGCAGTACTTC.

J is TRBJ2-5 and V is TRBV5-1; the match to TRBD2 covers 9 bases. This CDR3 has 14 residues. V was pared by 5 bases and J by 4 bases, with 6 bases of the junction left unmatched. CDR1 is SGHRS and CDR2 is YFSETQ in the germline V gene. CDR3 amino acids: CASREASGVETQYF. The CDR3 DNA sequence: TGCGCCAGCAGAGAGGCTAGCGGGGTAGAGACCCAGTACTTC.

This clonotype was counted between two and nine times. The rearrangement links TRBV5-1 to TRBJ2-7; D is possibly TRBD2 (5 bases). V dropped 0 bases and J dropped 3 bases, with 19 bases sitting between them. The CDR3 length is 17 residues. CDR1 and CDR2 (germline): SGHRS, YFSETQ. CDR3 bases: TGCGCCAGCAGCTTGGTTGCGGGTTCGTTGTCGTACTACGAGCAGTACTTC. Protein sequence: CASSLVAGSLSYYEQYF.

This chain uses TRBV6-2 or TRBV6-3 with TRBJ2-5; 9 positions agree with TRBD2. Germline lookup yields CDR1 MNHEY and CDR2 SVGEGT. This CDR3 comprises 17 residues. V was clipped by 0 bases and J by 5 bases; unmatched bases: 10. CDR3 amino acids: CASSYSTTLAGMETQYF. CDR3 DNA: TGTGCCAGCAGTTACTCGACGACGCTAGCGGGGATGGAGACCCAGTACTTC.

In this sample, this clonotype turned up a few times. The V gene is TRBV11-2, the J gene TRBJ1-2, with D possibly matching TRBD1 (5 bases). CDR1 is SGHAT and CDR2 is FQNNGV in the germline V gene. The CDR3 runs 9 residues. Trimming stripped 5 bases from V and 14 bases from J, with 9 bases between. The CDR3 loop is CASSPGLTF. The CDR3 DNA is TGTGCCAGCAGCCCAGGGCTAACCTTC.

This clonotype has just a few counts. This sequence joins TRBV4-2 and TRBJ1-4, with 7 bases aligning to TRBD1. From germline, CDR1 is LGHNA and CDR2 YNFKEQ. The ends lost 2 bases at V and 0 bases at J; junction bases unmatched: 3. The length of the CDR3 is 16 residues. CDR3 coding DNA: TGTGCCAGCAGCCAATCCGGACAGGCAACTAATGAAAAACTGTTTTTT. Translating gives CASSQSGQATNEKLFF.

The CDR3 loop reads CASSKPGLAGVEQYF. In DNA, the CDR3 is TGTGCCAGCAGCAAACCGGGACTAGCGGGAGTTGAGCAGTACTTC. The genes are TRBV7-8 and TRBJ2-7; 14 positions agree with TRBD2. With V trimmed by 5 bases and J by 7 bases, 7 bases remained unmatched. Germline V gene data show CDR1 as SGHVS and CDR2 as FQNEAQ. The CDR3 consists of 15 residues.

In nucleotides, the CDR3 is TGTGCCAGCAGCCAAGATCTGCAGGGGAGCAAAAACATTCAGTACTTC. Translated, it gives CASSQDLQGSKNIQYF. V gene TRBV4-2 combines with J gene TRBJ2-4; maybe TRBD1 (6 bases). This CDR3 contains 16 residues. Looked up from germline, CDR1 is LGHNA and CDR2 is YNFKEQ. Trimming took 0 bases from V and 3 from J, leaving 12 bases between them.